In this sample, the clone carrying this T cell receptor beta chain turned up a few times. The data are from a study of immune evolution from preneoplasia to lung adenocarcinoma. Germline CDR1 and CDR2: SGHVS and FQNEAQ. CDR3 length: 12 residues. Trimming took off 2 bases at V and 4 bases at J, with 5 bases between the two ends. Generated by immunoSEQ multiplex PCR, the TCRdb table keeps only in-frame clones and is missing some. The table lists about 40,000 clones, about 74% of them singletons. Patient tissue came from resections in Japan or China, 2014–2017. The source material was FFPE invasive lung adenocarcinoma tissue. The sequence derives from a person in their sixties with lung adenocarcinoma. V usage is TRBV7-8 and J usage is TRBJ1-2; D is perhaps TRBD1 (5 bases). The CDR3 bases are TGTGCCAGCAGCTTACAGGGCTATGGCTACACCTTC. As protein: CASSLQGYGYTF.